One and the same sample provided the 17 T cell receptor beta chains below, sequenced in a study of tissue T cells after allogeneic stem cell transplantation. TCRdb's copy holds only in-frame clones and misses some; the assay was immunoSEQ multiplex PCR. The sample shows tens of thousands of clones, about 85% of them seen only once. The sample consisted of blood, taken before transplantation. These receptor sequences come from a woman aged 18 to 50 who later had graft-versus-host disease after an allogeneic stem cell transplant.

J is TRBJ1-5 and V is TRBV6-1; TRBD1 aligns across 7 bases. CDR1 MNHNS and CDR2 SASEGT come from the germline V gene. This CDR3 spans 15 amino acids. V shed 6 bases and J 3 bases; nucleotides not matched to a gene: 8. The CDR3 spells CASSLGTVTNQPQHF. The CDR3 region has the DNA TGTGCCAGCAGCCTCGGGACAGTTACCAATCAGCCCCAGCATTTT.

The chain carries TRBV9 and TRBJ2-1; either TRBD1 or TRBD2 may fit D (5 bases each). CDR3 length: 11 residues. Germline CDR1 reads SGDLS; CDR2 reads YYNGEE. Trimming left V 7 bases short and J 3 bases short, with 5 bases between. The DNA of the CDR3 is TGTGCCAGCGGGGGCTACAATGAGCAGTTCTTC. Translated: CASGGYNEQFF.

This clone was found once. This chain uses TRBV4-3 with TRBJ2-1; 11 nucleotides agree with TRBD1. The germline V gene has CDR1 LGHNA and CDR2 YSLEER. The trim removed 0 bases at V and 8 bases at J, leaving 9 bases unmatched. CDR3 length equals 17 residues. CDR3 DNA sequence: TGCGCCAGCAGCCAAGATCGGACAGGGGGCGAGTCCGATGAGCAGTTCTTC. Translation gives CASSQDRTGGESDEQFF.

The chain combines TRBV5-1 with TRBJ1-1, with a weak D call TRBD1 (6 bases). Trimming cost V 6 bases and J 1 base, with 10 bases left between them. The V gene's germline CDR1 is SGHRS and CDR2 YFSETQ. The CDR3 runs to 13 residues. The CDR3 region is CASKMTGNTEAFF. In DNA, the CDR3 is TGCGCCAGCAAAATGACAGGGAACACTGAAGCTTTCTTT.

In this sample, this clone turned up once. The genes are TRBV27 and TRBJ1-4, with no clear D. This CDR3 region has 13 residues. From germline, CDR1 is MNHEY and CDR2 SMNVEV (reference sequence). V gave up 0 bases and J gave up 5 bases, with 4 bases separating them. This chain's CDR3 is CASSLSSNEKLFF. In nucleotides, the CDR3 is TGTGCCAGCAGTTTATCTTCCAATGAAAAACTGTTTTTT.

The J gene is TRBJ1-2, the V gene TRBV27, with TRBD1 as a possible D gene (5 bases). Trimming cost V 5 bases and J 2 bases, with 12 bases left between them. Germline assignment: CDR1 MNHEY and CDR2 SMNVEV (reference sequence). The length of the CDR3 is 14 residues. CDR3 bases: TGTGCCAGCAGTAGAGGGACGCCGAACTATGGCTACACCTTC. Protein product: CASSRGTPNYGYTF.

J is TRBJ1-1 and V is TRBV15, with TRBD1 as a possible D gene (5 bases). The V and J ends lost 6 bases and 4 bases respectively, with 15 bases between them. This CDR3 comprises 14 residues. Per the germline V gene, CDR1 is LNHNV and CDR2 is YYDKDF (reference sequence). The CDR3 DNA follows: TGTGCCACCAGAACTCGCCAGGGCCTCACTGAAGCTTTCTTT. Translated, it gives CATRTRQGLTEAFF.

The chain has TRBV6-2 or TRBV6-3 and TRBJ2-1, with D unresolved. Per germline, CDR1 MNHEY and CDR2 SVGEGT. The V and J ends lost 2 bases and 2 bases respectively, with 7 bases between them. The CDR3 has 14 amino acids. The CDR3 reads CASSYTNPYNEQFF. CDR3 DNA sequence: TGTGCCAGCAGTTACACAAATCCCTACAATGAGCAGTTCTTC.

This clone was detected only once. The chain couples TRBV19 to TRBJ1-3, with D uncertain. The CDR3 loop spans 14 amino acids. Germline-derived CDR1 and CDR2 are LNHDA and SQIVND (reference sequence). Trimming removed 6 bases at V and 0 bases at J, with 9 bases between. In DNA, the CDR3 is TGTGCCAGTAGACTTACCGGCTCTGGAAACACCATATATTTT. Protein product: CASRLTGSGNTIYF.

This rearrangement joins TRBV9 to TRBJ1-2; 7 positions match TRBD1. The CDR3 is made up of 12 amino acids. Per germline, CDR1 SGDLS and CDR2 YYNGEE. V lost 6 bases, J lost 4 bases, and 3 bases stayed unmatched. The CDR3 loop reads CASMDRSYGYTF. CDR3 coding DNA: TGTGCCAGCATGGACAGGTCCTATGGCTACACCTTC.

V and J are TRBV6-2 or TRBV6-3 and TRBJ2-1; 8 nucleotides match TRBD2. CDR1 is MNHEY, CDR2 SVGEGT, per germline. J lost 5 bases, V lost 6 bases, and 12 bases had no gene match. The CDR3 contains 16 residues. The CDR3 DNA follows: TGTGCCAGCAGCCGACTGGGGTTTAGCGGGAACAATGAGCAGTTCTTC. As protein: CASSRLGFSGNNEQFF.

The CDR3 nucleotides read TGTGCCAGCAGCCTCGGGGGGGCGCTTTTCTACGAGCAGTACTTC. It codes for CASSLGGALFYEQYF. This rearrangement joins TRBV6-2 or TRBV6-3 to TRBJ2-7; TRBD2 agrees at 8 bases. The germline V gene has CDR1 MNHEY and CDR2 SVGEGT. This CDR3 is 15 amino acids long. Trimming at V came to 6 bases and at J to 3 bases, leaving 10 bases not matched to a gene.

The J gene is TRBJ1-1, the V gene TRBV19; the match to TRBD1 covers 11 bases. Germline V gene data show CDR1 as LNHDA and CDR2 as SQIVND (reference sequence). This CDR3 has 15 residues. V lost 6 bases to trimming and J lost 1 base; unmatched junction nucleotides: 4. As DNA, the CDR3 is TGTGCCAGTAGCGGACAGGGGGCGAGGAACACTGAAGCTTTCTTT. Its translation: CASSGQGARNTEAFF.

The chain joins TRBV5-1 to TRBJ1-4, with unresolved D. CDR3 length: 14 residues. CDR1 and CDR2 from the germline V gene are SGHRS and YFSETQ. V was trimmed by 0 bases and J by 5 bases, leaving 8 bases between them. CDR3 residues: CASSLAPQNEKLFF. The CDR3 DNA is TGCGCCAGCAGCTTGGCCCCACAGAATGAAAAACTGTTTTTT.

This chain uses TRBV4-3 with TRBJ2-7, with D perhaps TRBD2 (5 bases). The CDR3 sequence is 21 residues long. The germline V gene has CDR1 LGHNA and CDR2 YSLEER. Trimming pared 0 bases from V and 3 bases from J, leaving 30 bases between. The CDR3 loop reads CASSQELFQRSQSPYHYEQYF. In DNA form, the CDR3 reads TGCGCCAGCAGCCAAGAGCTCTTCCAGCGGTCTCAATCCCCATATCACTACGAGCAGTACTTC.

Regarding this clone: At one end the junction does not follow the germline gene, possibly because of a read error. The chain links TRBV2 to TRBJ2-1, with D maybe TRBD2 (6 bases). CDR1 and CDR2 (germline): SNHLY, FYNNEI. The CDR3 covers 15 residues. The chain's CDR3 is CASSDSRGSFNEQFF. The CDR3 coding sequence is TGTGCCAGCAGTGATTCGCGGGGCTCCTTCAATGAGCAGTTCTTC.

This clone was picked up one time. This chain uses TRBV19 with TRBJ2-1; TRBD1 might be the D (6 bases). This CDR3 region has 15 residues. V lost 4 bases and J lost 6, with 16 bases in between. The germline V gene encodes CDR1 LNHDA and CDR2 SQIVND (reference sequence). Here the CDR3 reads CASSTLQGKGNEQFF. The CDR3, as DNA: TGTGCCAGTAGTACCCTCCAGGGGAAGGGCAATGAGCAGTTCTTC.